This entry is about one T cell receptor (beta chain). Its antigen is unidentified. Other DNA sequences in this specimen translate into the identical CDR3. The CDR3 runs to 13 residues. V dropped 3 bases and J dropped 0 bases, with 5 bases sitting between them. The data derive from a study of T cell responses to AZD1222 COVID-19 vaccine. General study findings and limits: Researchers took repertoire samples only after the peak T cell response had come. Females made up more of the donors, who were largely white British, and clonal diversity may have come out too low.

Method: immunoSEQ multiplex PCR; TCRdb's copy keeps in-frame clones and lacks some. The sample shows about 180,000 clones, around nine tenths of them seen only once. This receptor was taken from an adult who received the AZD1222 COVID-19 vaccine. Source: peripheral blood, taken 28 days after the second AZD1222 dose. J is TRBJ1-1 and V is TRBV12-3 or TRBV12-4; tentative D call: TRBD1 (5 bases). DNA for the CDR3: TGTGCCAGCAGTTTGGGACTGAACACTGAAGCTTTCTTT. Translation: CASSLGLNTEAFF.